The 5 T cell receptor beta chains below come from one sample, sequenced in a study of CD8+ T cells in alopecia areata (dated by TCRdb to 2016 to 2019). The method behind the library was the immunoSEQ multiplex PCR assay. For TCR sequencing, RNA was extracted from every sample and reverse transcribed into cDNA to serve as template. TCRdb's version of the immuneACCESS table is confined to in-frame rearrangements and falls short of the full clone set. An unresolved V gene accounts for under half of the shortfall where checked; the remainder is of unknown origin. The sample data list about 150,000 clones, and around half of these were observed just once. The ten top clones hold 15% to 20% of the sample. Per the publication, the time point label means: baseline before oral tofacitinib. The sequences come from CD8+ T cells sorted from blood, collected at week 0. Every receptor here comes from a human donor with alopecia areata.

The CDR3 DNA reads as TGCAGCGCCGGGCCCCGGACAGGTGAGGGCTATGGCTACACCTTC. Translation: CSAGPRTGEGYGYTF. The chain joins TRBV29-1 to TRBJ1-2, with 7 bases matching TRBD1. The ends lost 7 bases at V and 4 bases at J; junction bases unmatched: 15. Germline values: CDR1 SQVTM, CDR2 ANQGSEA. CDR3 length equals 15 residues.

V usage is TRBV30 and J usage is TRBJ2-3; D is unresolved. Trimming stripped 1 base from V and 2 bases from J, with 13 bases between. This CDR3 has 15 amino acids. Germline V gene data show CDR1 as GTSNPN and CDR2 as SVGIG (reference sequence). The CDR3 spells CAWSEGFSNTDTQYF. The CDR3 DNA is TGTGCCTGGAGTGAAGGGTTTTCAAACACAGATACGCAGTATTTT.

This chain connects TRBV4-3 to TRBJ2-3; TRBD2 aligns across 8 bases. This CDR3 has 14 amino acids. Looked up from germline, CDR1 is LGHNA and CDR2 is YSLEER. The ends lost 8 bases at V and 4 bases at J; junction bases unmatched: 8. CDR3 sequence (DNA): TGCGCCAGCGGTCGGGGGGGCTCGGCAGATACGCAGTATTTT. It codes for CASGRGGSADTQYF.

This sequence joins TRBV4-3 and TRBJ2-7; 8 nucleotides match TRBD1. Germline CDR1 reads LGHNA; CDR2 reads YSLEER. V gave up 4 bases and J gave up 3 bases; unmatched junction bases: 5. This CDR3 spans 14 amino acids. This chain's CDR3 is CASSPSTGDYEQYF. Written as DNA, the CDR3 is TGCGCCAGCAGCCCGTCGACAGGGGACTACGAGCAGTACTTC.

The rearrangement links TRBV2 to TRBJ1-2; TRBD1 agrees at 7 bases. The germline V gene has CDR1 SNHLY and CDR2 FYNNEI. This CDR3 has 14 residues. Trimming removed 5 bases from V and 2 bases from J; junction bases left unmatched: 5. The CDR3 region has the DNA TGTGCCAGCAGTAGCGGACAGGTGAACTATGGCTACACCTTC. Its protein product is CASSSGQVNYGYTF.